Sequencing of this TCR beta chain was carried out in a study of T cell repertoires in cytomegalovirus infection. As for the study in general: Signatures in public TCR beta sequences pointed to both CMV infection and matching HLA type. Findings and limits, study-wide: Pooled public TCR beta family frequency picked out CMV carriers with the relevant HLA.

This clonotype was seen just once. Its specificity is not known. The CDR3 runs to 15 residues. Per the germline V gene, CDR1 is SGHVS and CDR2 is FQNEAQ. V shed 2 bases, J shed 13 bases, and the junction held 15 bases outside the gene matches. TCRdb passed the reads through MiXCR, listing each CDR3 protein once. This table holds approximately 550,000 distinct CDR3 sequences, more than 15% found once. Sequences were obtained from CD8+ T cells from PBMCs. V and J are TRBV7-8 and TRBJ2-7; 9 nucleotides align to TRBD2. The clonotype comes from a human donor in good health (CMV status not recorded). Some clones in this sample may be carry-over from other donors' samples. The CDR3 DNA follows: TGTGCCAGCAGCTTAACCGGGACTAGCTGGTACGAGCCTTACTTC. Protein: CASSLTGTSWYEPYF.